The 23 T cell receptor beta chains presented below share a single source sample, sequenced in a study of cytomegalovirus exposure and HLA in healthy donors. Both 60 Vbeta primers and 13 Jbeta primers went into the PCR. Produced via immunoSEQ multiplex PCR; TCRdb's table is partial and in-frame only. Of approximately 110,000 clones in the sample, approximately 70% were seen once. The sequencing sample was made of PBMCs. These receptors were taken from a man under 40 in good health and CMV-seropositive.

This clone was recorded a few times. This CDR3 is CASSKATDTQYF. DNA of the CDR3: TGTGCCAGCAGTAAAGCGACAGATACGCAGTATTTT. The gene calls are TRBV6-6 and TRBJ2-3; the D is unclear. Germline CDR1 is MNHNY and CDR2 is SVGAGI (reference sequence). V was trimmed by 5 bases and J by 3 bases, leaving 6 bases between them. This CDR3 spans 12 amino acids.

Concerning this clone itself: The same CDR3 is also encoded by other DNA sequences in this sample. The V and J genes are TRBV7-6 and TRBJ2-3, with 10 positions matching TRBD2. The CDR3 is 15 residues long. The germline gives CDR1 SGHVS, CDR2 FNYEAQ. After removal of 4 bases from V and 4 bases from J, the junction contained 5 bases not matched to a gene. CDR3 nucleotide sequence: TGTGCCAGCAGCTCAGCGGGGGGGCAGGCAGATACGCAGTATTTT. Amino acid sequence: CASSSAGGQADTQYF.

CDR3 sequence (DNA): TGCGCCAGCAGTCCCAGGGGCGCTGAAAAACTGTTTTTT. This encodes CASSPRGAEKLFF. The genes are TRBV4-1 and TRBJ1-4; D may be TRBD1 (6 bases). V lost 6 bases to trimming and J lost 7 bases, with 12 bases between them. The length of the CDR3 is 13 residues. The V gene's germline CDR1 is MGHRA and CDR2 YSYEKL.

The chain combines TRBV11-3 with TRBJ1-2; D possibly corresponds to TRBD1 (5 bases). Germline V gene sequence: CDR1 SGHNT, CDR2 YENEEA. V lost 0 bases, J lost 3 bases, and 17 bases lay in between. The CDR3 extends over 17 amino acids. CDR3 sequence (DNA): TGTGCCAGCAGCTTAGAGAGGGGCCCTAGCGGGGACTATGGCTACACCTTC. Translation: CASSLERGPSGDYGYTF.

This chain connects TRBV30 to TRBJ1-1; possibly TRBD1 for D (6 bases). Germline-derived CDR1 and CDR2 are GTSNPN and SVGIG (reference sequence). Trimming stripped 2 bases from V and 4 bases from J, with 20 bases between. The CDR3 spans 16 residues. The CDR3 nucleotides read TGTGCCTGGAGTTATTTTCTGGGGGCCGCGGGCACTGAAGCTTTCTTT. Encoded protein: CAWSYFLGAAGTEAFF.

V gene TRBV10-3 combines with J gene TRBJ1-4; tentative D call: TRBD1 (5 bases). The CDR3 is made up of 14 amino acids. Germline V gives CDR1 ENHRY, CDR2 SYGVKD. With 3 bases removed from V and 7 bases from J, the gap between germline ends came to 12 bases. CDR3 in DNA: TGTGCCATCAGTGAAATTGCAGGGTCTGAAAAACTGTTTTTT. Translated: CAISEIAGSEKLFF.

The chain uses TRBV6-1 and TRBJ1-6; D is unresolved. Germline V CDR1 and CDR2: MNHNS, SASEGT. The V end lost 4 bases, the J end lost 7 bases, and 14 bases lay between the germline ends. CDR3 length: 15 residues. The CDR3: CASSGTTRGNSPLHF. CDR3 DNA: TGTGCCAGCAGTGGTACGACACGGGGAAATTCACCCCTCCACTTT.

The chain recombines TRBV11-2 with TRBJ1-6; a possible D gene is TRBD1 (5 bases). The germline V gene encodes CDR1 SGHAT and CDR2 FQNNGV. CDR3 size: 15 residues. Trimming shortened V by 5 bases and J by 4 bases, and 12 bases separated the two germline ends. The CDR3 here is CASSPRGTYNSPLHF. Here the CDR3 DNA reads TGTGCCAGCAGCCCAAGGGGCACTTATAATTCACCCCTCCACTTT.

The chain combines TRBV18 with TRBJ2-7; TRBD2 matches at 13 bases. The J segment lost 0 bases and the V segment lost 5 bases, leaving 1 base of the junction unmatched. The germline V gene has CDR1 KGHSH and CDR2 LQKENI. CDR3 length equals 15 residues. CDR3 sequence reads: CASSRTSGSSYEQYF. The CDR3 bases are TGTGCCAGCTCAAGGACTAGCGGGAGCTCCTACGAGCAGTACTTC.

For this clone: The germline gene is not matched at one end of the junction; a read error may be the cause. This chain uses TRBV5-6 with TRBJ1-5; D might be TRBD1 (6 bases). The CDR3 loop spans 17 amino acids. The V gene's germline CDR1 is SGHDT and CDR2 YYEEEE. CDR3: CASGLGGLGWGNQPQHF. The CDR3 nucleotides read TGTGCCAGCGGCTTGGGGGGGCTGGGTTGGGGCAATCAGCCCCAGCATTTT.

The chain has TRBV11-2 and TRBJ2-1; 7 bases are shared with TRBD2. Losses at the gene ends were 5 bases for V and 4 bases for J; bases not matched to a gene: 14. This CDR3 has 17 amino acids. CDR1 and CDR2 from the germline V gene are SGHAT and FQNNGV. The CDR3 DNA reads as TGTGCCAGCAGCCCTCTAGCGGCAACTCCCTTTTACAATGAGCAGTTCTTC. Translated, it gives CASSPLAATPFYNEQFF.

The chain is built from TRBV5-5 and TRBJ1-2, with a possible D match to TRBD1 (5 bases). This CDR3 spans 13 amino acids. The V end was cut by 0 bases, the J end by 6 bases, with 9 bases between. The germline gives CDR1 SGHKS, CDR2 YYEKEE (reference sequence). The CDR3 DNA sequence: TGTGCCAGCAGCTTGGAGCAGGGTCATGGCTACACCTTC. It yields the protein CASSLEQGHGYTF.

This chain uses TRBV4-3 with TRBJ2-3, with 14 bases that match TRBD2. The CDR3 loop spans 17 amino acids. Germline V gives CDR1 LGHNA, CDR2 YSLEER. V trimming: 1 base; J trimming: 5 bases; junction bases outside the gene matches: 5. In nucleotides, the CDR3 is TGCGCCAGCAGCCAAGGACTAGCGGGAGGGCCCGGAGATACGCAGTATTTT. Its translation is CASSQGLAGGPGDTQYF.

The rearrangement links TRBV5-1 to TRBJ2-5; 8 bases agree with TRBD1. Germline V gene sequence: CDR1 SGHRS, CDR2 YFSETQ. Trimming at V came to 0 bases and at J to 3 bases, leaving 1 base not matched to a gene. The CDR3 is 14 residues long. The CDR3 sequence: CASSLGTGKETQYF. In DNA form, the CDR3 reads TGCGCCAGCAGCTTGGGGACAGGGAAAGAGACCCAGTACTTC.

CDR3 residues: CASSLASPGQGNSPLHF. DNA of the CDR3: TGTGCCAGCAGTTTAGCCAGCCCGGGACAGGGGAATTCACCCCTCCACTTT. V usage is TRBV28 and J usage is TRBJ1-6; 10 bases are shared with TRBD1. V trimming: 2 bases; J trimming: 7 bases; junction bases outside the gene matches: 8. CDR1 MDHEN and CDR2 SYDVKM come from the germline V gene. CDR3 length: 17 residues.

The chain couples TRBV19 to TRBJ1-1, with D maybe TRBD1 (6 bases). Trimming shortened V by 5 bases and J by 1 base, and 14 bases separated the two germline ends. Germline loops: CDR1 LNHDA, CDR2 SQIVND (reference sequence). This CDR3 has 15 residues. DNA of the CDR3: TGTGCCAGTAGTCGAGGACAGAGGGGGAACACTGAAGCTTTCTTT. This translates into CASSRGQRGNTEAFF.

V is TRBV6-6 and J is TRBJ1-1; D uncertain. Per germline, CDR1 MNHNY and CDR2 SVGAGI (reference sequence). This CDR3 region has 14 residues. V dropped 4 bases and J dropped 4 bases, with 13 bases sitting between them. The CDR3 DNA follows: TGTGCCAGCAGTTTTCTGCAGGAGGGCACTGAAGCTTTCTTT. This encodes CASSFLQEGTEAFF.

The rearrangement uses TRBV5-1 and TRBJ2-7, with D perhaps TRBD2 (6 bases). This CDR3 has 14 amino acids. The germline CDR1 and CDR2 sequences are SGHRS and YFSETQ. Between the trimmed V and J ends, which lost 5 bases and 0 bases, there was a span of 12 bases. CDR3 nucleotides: TGCGCCAGCAGACGGGACTTCAACTCCTACGAGCAGTACGTC. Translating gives CASRRDFNSYEQYV.

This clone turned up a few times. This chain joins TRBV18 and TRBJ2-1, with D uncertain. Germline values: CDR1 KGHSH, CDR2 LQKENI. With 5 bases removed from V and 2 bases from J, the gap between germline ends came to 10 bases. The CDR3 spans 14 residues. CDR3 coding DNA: TGTGCCAGCTCATTCAGGCCACCCTACAATGAGCAGTTCTTC. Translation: CASSFRPPYNEQFF.

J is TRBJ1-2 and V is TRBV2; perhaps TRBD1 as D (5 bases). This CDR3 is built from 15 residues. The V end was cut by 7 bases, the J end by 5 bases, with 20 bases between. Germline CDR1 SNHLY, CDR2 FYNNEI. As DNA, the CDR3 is TGTGCCAGCACCAGCATTAGGACAAAGGCGTATGGCTACACCTTC. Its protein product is CASTSIRTKAYGYTF.

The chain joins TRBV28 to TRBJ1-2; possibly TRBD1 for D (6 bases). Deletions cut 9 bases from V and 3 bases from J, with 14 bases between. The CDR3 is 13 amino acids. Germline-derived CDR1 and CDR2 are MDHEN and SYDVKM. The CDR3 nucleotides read TGTGCCAGTCTTCGGACAGCTGACTATGGCTACACCTTC. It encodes CASLRTADYGYTF.

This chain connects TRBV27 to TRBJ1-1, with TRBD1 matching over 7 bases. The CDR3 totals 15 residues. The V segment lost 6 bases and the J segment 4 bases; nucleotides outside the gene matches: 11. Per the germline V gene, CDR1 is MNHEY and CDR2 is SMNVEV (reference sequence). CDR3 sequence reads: CASSPRQGWGTEAFF. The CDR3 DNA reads TGTGCCAGCAGCCCAAGACAGGGTTGGGGCACTGAAGCTTTCTTT.

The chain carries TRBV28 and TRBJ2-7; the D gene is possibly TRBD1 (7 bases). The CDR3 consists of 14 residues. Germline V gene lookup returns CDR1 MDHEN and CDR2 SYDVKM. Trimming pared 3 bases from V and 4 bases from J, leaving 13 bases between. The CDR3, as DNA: TGTGCCAGCAGTTTGGGGGGACAGCAATACGAGCAGTACGTC. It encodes CASSLGGQQYEQYV.